Listed below are T cell receptor beta chains from one sample, sequenced in a study of cytomegalovirus exposure and HLA in healthy donors. Measured with immunoSEQ multiplex PCR; TCRdb has only the in-frame clones, and not every one. Among about 140,000 clones listed, 76% were seen once. Sequenced material: PBMCs. Receptors were obtained from a man in his forties in good health and CMV-seronegative. Each CDR3 is given with its conserved first and last residue. D genes are given only for firm matches. Clone sizes are given selectively: once, few, many, or a class where the clone is expanded.

v_call: TRBV4-1; d_call: -; clone_size: -; j_call: TRBJ2-5; cdr3_nt: TGCGCCAGCAGCCAAGATAGGGCTGCAGGGGAGACCCAGTACTTC; cdr3_aa: CASSQDRAAGETQYF
v_call: TRBV30; d_call: TRBD2; clone_size: -; j_call: TRBJ2-5; cdr3_nt: TGTGCCTGGAGTGCCGGGACTAGCGGGGGCCAAGAGACCCAGTACTTC; cdr3_aa: CAWSAGTSGGQETQYF
v_call: TRBV28; d_call: -; clone_size: few; j_call: TRBJ1-5; cdr3_nt: TGTGCCGCCCGACAGGGCAATCAGCCCCAGCATTTT; cdr3_aa: CAARQGNQPQHF
v_call: TRBV7-2; d_call: -; clone_size: once; j_call: TRBJ2-7; cdr3_nt: TGTGCCAGCAGCTTTTATCCAGGGCCCTACGAGCAGTACTTC; cdr3_aa: CASSFYPGPYEQYF
v_call: TRBV7-8; d_call: -; clone_size: -; j_call: TRBJ1-5; cdr3_nt: TGTGCCAGCAGCGCCACACAACACAGGGACAATCAGCCCCAGCATTTT; cdr3_aa: CASSATQHRDNQPQHF
v_call: TRBV7-2; d_call: TRBD2; clone_size: -; j_call: TRBJ2-3; cdr3_nt: TGTGCCAGCAGCTTATTTCTAGCGGGGGTTGGAGATACGCAGTATTTT; cdr3_aa: CASSLFLAGVGDTQYF
v_call: TRBV30; d_call: -; clone_size: -; j_call: TRBJ1-6; cdr3_nt: TGTGCCTGGAGTAGGGGGGGGGCTAATTCACCCCTCCACTTT; cdr3_aa: CAWSRGGANSPLHF
v_call: TRBV5-1; d_call: -; clone_size: -; j_call: TRBJ2-7; cdr3_nt: TGCGCCAGCAGCTTGGTAACAGGAAGCTCCTACGAGCAGTACTTC; cdr3_aa: CASSLVTGSSYEQYF
v_call: TRBV7-2; d_call: -; clone_size: -; j_call: TRBJ2-7; cdr3_nt: TGTGCCAGCAGCTTGACAGATTACTACGAGCAGTACTTC; cdr3_aa: CASSLTDYYEQYF
v_call: TRBV7-6; d_call: TRBD2; clone_size: few; j_call: TRBJ2-1; cdr3_nt: TGTGCCAGCAGCTTAGCTCTTAGCGGGGTATCCTACAATGAGCAGTTCTTC; cdr3_aa: CASSLALSGVSYNEQFF
v_call: TRBV10-3; d_call: TRBD2; clone_size: -; j_call: TRBJ2-5; cdr3_nt: TGTGCCATCAGTTGGACTAGCGGGGAACGGGAGACCCAGTACTTC; cdr3_aa: CAISWTSGERETQYF
v_call: TRBV5-1; d_call: -; clone_size: -; j_call: TRBJ1-4; cdr3_nt: TGCGCCAGCAGCTCGGACGGGGATGAAAAACTGTTTTTT; cdr3_aa: CASSSDGDEKLFF
v_call: TRBV19; d_call: -; clone_size: -; j_call: TRBJ1-5; cdr3_nt: TGTGCCAGTGACCAACAGGGTAAAGGTCAGCCCCAGCATTTT; cdr3_aa: CASDQQGKGQPQHF
v_call: TRBV2; d_call: TRBD2; clone_size: -; j_call: TRBJ2-3; cdr3_nt: TGTGCCATACCCACCGGGACTAGCGGCACAGATACGCAGTATTTT; cdr3_aa: CAIPTGTSGTDTQYF
v_call: TRBV28; d_call: -; clone_size: -; j_call: TRBJ1-3; cdr3_nt: TGTGCCAGCAGCCCCGGCGGCTCTGGAAACACCATATATTTT; cdr3_aa: CASSPGGSGNTIYF
v_call: TRBV30; d_call: TRBD1; clone_size: -; j_call: TRBJ1-6; cdr3_nt: TGTGCCTGGAGTGAAGGCGGGACAGGGATATCACCCCTCCACTTT; cdr3_aa: CAWSEGGTGISPLHF
v_call: TRBV30; d_call: TRBD2; clone_size: -; j_call: TRBJ2-1; cdr3_nt: TGTGCCTGGGCTATAGCGGGGGGTGACAATGAGCAGTTCTTC; cdr3_aa: CAWAIAGGDNEQFF
v_call: TRBV30; d_call: TRBD2; clone_size: once; j_call: TRBJ2-3; cdr3_nt: TGTGCCTGGCGGCTAGCGGGGGGAATGACAGATACGCAGTATTTT; cdr3_aa: CAWRLAGGMTDTQYF
v_call: TRBV5-1; d_call: TRBD1; clone_size: -; j_call: TRBJ1-4; cdr3_nt: TGCGCCAGCAGCTGGGGGACAGGCAGAACTAATGAAAAACTGTTTTTT; cdr3_aa: CASSWGTGRTNEKLFF
v_call: TRBV2; d_call: -; clone_size: -; j_call: TRBJ2-7; cdr3_nt: TGTGCCAGCAAAGATTCTTCGAGCTCCTACGAGCAGTACTTC; cdr3_aa: CASKDSSSSYEQYF
v_call: TRBV29-1; d_call: -; clone_size: -; j_call: TRBJ2-1; cdr3_nt: TGCAGCGTTGTTAGCCAGAGCTCCTACAATGAGCAGTTCTTC; cdr3_aa: CSVVSQSSYNEQFF
v_call: TRBV4-2; d_call: TRBD2; clone_size: few; j_call: TRBJ2-3; cdr3_nt: TGTGCCAGCAGCCAAGATTCTAGCGGGGGTCCAGATACGCAGTATTTT; cdr3_aa: CASSQDSSGGPDTQYF
v_call: TRBV14; d_call: TRBD1; clone_size: -; j_call: TRBJ2-3; cdr3_nt: TGTGCCAGCAGCCAAGAGACAGGGGGATACGATACGCAGTATTTT; cdr3_aa: CASSQETGGYDTQYF
v_call: TRBV13; d_call: TRBD1; clone_size: -; j_call: TRBJ2-7; cdr3_nt: TGTGCCAGCAGCGCGGGACAGGTAACCTACGAGCAGTACTTC; cdr3_aa: CASSAGQVTYEQYF
v_call: TRBV7-6; d_call: TRBD1; clone_size: -; j_call: TRBJ2-3; cdr3_nt: TGTGCCAGCAGCTTAATACAGGGGGCATGGGGTACGCAGTATTTT; cdr3_aa: CASSLIQGAWGTQYF
v_call: TRBV9; d_call: TRBD2; clone_size: -; j_call: TRBJ2-3; cdr3_nt: TGTGCCAGCAGCGGGGGAGTAGCGGGGAATTTAGATACGCAGTATTTT; cdr3_aa: CASSGGVAGNLDTQYF
v_call: TRBV15; d_call: TRBD1; clone_size: -; j_call: TRBJ1-2; cdr3_nt: TGTGCCACCAGCAGAGATATAGGACAGGGAGTTGGCTACACCTTC; cdr3_aa: CATSRDIGQGVGYTF
v_call: TRBV7-9; d_call: -; clone_size: -; j_call: TRBJ1-5; cdr3_nt: TGTGCCAGCAGCTTAGAAGGAGGGCACAATCAGCCCCAGCATTTT; cdr3_aa: CASSLEGGHNQPQHF
v_call: TRBV12-5; d_call: TRBD1; clone_size: -; j_call: TRBJ2-2; cdr3_nt: TGTGCTAGTGGTTTGGAAGGACAGGGCGTTAACCGGGGAGCTGTTTTT; cdr3_aa: CASGLEGQGVNRGAVF
v_call: TRBV4-1; d_call: TRBD2; clone_size: few; j_call: TRBJ2-3; cdr3_nt: TGCGCCAGCAGCCCAACAAGCGGGAGTGGGCAGTATTTT; cdr3_aa: CASSPTSGSGQYF
v_call: TRBV6-1; d_call: TRBD1; clone_size: -; j_call: TRBJ1-2; cdr3_nt: TGTGCCAGCAGTGAGTACAGGGGATGGGGAGGCTACACCTTC; cdr3_aa: CASSEYRGWGGYTF
v_call: TRBV28; d_call: TRBD1; clone_size: once; j_call: TRBJ2-7; cdr3_nt: TGTGCCAGCAGTCGACAGGGATACTACGAGCAGTACTTC; cdr3_aa: CASSRQGYYEQYF
v_call: TRBV30; d_call: -; clone_size: -; j_call: TRBJ2-7; cdr3_nt: TGTGCCTGGAGGGCACTAAACTCCTACGAGCAGTACTTC; cdr3_aa: CAWRALNSYEQYF
v_call: TRBV7-6; d_call: TRBD1; clone_size: -; j_call: TRBJ2-7; cdr3_nt: TGTGCCAGCAGCAAAGACGCCGGGACAGGGGTCTACGAGCAGTACTTC; cdr3_aa: CASSKDAGTGVYEQYF
v_call: TRBV27; d_call: -; clone_size: -; j_call: TRBJ2-3; cdr3_nt: TGTGCCAGCAGTTTAGCGGGAGATACGCAGTATTTT; cdr3_aa: CASSLAGDTQYF
v_call: TRBV7-6; d_call: TRBD1; clone_size: -; j_call: TRBJ2-1; cdr3_nt: TGTGCCAGCAGCTATCCTCGGACAGGGGGCTCGCTCGATGAGCAGTTCTTC; cdr3_aa: CASSYPRTGGSLDEQFF
v_call: TRBV9; d_call: TRBD1; clone_size: few; j_call: TRBJ2-5; cdr3_nt: TGTGCCAGCAGTACTCGGACAGGGCGAGAAGAGACCCAGTACTTC; cdr3_aa: CASSTRTGREETQYF
v_call: TRBV27; d_call: TRBD2; clone_size: -; j_call: TRBJ2-7; cdr3_nt: TGTGCCAGCAGGGCTAGCGGGACAACCTACGAGCAGTACTTC; cdr3_aa: CASRASGTTYEQYF
v_call: TRBV30; d_call: TRBD2; clone_size: -; j_call: TRBJ2-1; cdr3_nt: TGTGCCTGGAGTGTACGACTAGCGGGCGCGTCAGAGCAGTTCTTC; cdr3_aa: CAWSVRLAGASEQFF
v_call: TRBV18; d_call: TRBD2; clone_size: -; j_call: TRBJ2-7; cdr3_nt: TGTGCCAGCTCTTACGGACTAGCGGGGGGCAACGAGCAGTACTTC; cdr3_aa: CASSYGLAGGNEQYF
v_call: TRBV7-2; d_call: -; clone_size: -; j_call: TRBJ2-1; cdr3_nt: TGTGCCAGCAGCTTAGTACAGACAAGCTCCTACAATGAGCAGTTCTTC; cdr3_aa: CASSLVQTSSYNEQFF
v_call: TRBV4-3; d_call: -; clone_size: -; j_call: TRBJ1-1; cdr3_nt: TGCGCCAGCAGCCCTCTGGTGACAGACTCGAACACTGAAGCTTTCTTT; cdr3_aa: CASSPLVTDSNTEAFF
v_call: TRBV5-6; d_call: -; clone_size: -; j_call: TRBJ2-7; cdr3_nt: TGTGCCAGCAGCTTGGCAGGGGCGAATGCCTACGAGCAGTACTTC; cdr3_aa: CASSLAGANAYEQYF
v_call: TRBV5-6; d_call: -; clone_size: -; j_call: TRBJ2-3; cdr3_nt: TGTGCCAGCAGCTTGGTGTGGGGGGGCAGCACAGATACGCAGTATTTT; cdr3_aa: CASSLVWGGSTDTQYF
v_call: TRBV4-1; d_call: TRBD2; clone_size: -; j_call: TRBJ2-1; cdr3_nt: TGCGCCAGCAGCGCTCGACTAGCGGGAGACGAGCAGTTCTTC; cdr3_aa: CASSARLAGDEQFF
v_call: TRBV9; d_call: TRBD2; clone_size: -; j_call: TRBJ2-3; cdr3_nt: TGTGCCAGCAGCATCGGGACTAGCTCCTGGGAGAGGGGGCAGTATTTT; cdr3_aa: CASSIGTSSWERGQYF
v_call: TRBV28; d_call: TRBD2; clone_size: -; j_call: TRBJ2-3; cdr3_nt: TGTGCCAGCAGTACTAGCGGGGCTAGCACAGATACGCAGTATTTT; cdr3_aa: CASSTSGASTDTQYF
v_call: TRBV19; d_call: TRBD2; clone_size: few; j_call: TRBJ2-1; cdr3_nt: TGTGCCAGTAGGGGGACTAGCGATATCAATGAGCAGTTCTTC; cdr3_aa: CASRGTSDINEQFF
v_call: TRBV18; d_call: -; clone_size: few; j_call: TRBJ2-7; cdr3_nt: TGTGCCAGCTCACCTCCAGGGGCTTCAACCTACGAGCAGTACTTC; cdr3_aa: CASSPPGASTYEQYF
v_call: TRBV5-4; d_call: TRBD1; clone_size: -; j_call: TRBJ1-6; cdr3_nt: TGTGCCAGCAGCTTGGGGGGGACAGGAGGGCATAATTCACCCCTCCACTTT; cdr3_aa: CASSLGGTGGHNSPLHF